Following are 5 T cell receptor beta chains from one sample sequenced in a study of blood T cell repertoires in COVID-19. TCRdb's copy holds only in-frame clones and misses some; the assay was immunoSEQ multiplex PCR. The sample includes about 210,000 clones, roughly 90% of them seen just once. Sequencing used peripheral blood. These receptors were collected from a man between 18 and 35 years old with active or convalescent COVID-19.

The chain uses TRBV13 and TRBJ2-1, with D perhaps matching TRBD1 (6 bases). This CDR3 contains 13 residues. The germline V gene encodes CDR1 PRHDT and CDR2 FYEKMQ (reference sequence). V dropped 3 bases and J dropped 6 bases, with 9 bases sitting between them. The CDR3 region is CASSLGRGNEQFF. For the CDR3, the DNA is TGTGCCAGCAGCTTGGGCAGGGGCAATGAGCAGTTCTTC.

The CDR3 here is CASTDLAVGEQYF. The CDR3 DNA sequence: TGTGCCAGCACCGACCTAGCGGTAGGCGAGCAGTACTTC. The rearrangement uses TRBV28 and TRBJ2-7, with TRBD2 identical over 7 bases. The CDR3 runs 13 residues. Losses at the gene ends were 7 bases for V and 6 bases for J; bases not matched to a gene: 9. Germline V lookup: CDR1 MDHEN, CDR2 SYDVKM.

The chain has TRBV6-5 and TRBJ2-7, with 7 bases fitting TRBD2. The CDR3 runs to 13 residues. Germline CDR1 MNHEY, CDR2 SVGAGI. V lost 9 bases to trimming and J lost 0 bases; unmatched junction nucleotides: 5. The CDR3 DNA sequence: TGTGCCAGTACTAGCGCTAACTCCTACGAGCAGTACTTC. Protein sequence: CASTSANSYEQYF.

The genes are TRBV6-6 and TRBJ2-5; 9 bases agree with TRBD2. Germline loops: CDR1 MNHNY, CDR2 SVGAGI (reference sequence). The J segment lost 5 bases and the V segment lost 5 bases, leaving 18 bases of the junction unmatched. The CDR3 is 18 amino acids. CDR3 coding DNA: TGTGCCAGCAGTCGACTCCCCCTACACCGGGCGGGAGGGGAGACCCAGTACTTC. Amino acid sequence: CASSRLPLHRAGGETQYF.

The chain has TRBV5-5 and TRBJ1-2; D gene unclear. This CDR3 is built from 15 residues. With 0 bases removed from V and 2 bases from J, the gap between germline ends came to 11 bases. CDR1 and CDR2 (germline): SGHKS, YYEKEE (reference sequence). The DNA for the CDR3 is TGTGCCAGCAGCTTGGCCGTCGGAGACAACTATGGCTACACCTTC. Residues: CASSLAVGDNYGYTF.